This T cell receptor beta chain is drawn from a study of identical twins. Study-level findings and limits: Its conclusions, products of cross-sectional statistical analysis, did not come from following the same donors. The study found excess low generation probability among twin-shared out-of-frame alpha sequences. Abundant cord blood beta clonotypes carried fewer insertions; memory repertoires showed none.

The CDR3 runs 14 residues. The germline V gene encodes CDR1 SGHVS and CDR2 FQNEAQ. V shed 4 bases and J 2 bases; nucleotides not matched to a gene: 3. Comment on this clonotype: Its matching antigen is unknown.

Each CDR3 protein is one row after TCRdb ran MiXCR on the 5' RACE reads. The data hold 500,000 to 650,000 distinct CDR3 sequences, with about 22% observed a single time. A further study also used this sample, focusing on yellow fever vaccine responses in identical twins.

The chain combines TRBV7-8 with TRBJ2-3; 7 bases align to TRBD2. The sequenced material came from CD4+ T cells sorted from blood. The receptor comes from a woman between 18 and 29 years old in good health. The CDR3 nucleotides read TGTGCCAGCAGCTCCCGGGGGGTCACAGATACGCAGTATTTT. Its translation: CASSSRGVTDTQYF.